These 28 T cell receptor beta chains came from one sample sequenced in a study of T cell changes during pregnancy in multiple sclerosis (dated by TCRdb to between 2018 and 2020). The method behind the library was the immunoSEQ multiplex PCR assay. Imported from immuneACCESS, the table was reduced by TCRdb to in-frame sequences with V and J called. These copies leave out some clones; in studies compared against another copy, an unresolved V gene accounts for under half, and the cause of the remainder is not known. Across this sample there are around 36,000 clones, with approximately 92% seen only once. The ten largest clonotypes hold roughly 1.2% of the sample. The starting material was peripheral blood, obtained before pregnancy. Receptor source: a female donor with multiple sclerosis, enrolled in a pregnancy study.

The V gene is TRBV6-6, the J gene TRBJ2-1, with a tentative D call TRBD2 (6 bases). The CDR3 length is 16 residues. Germline V gene sequence: CDR1 MNHNY, CDR2 SVGAGI (reference sequence). V lost 5 bases and J 2 bases, leaving 16 bases between the germline ends. The CDR3 region has the DNA TGTGCCAGCAGTCACTACCTGACTAGTCCCTACAATGAGCAGTTCTTC. This encodes CASSHYLTSPYNEQFF.

The sample holds a few counts of this clone. J is TRBJ2-1 and V is TRBV5-1, with D possibly matching TRBD1 (5 bases). With 4 bases removed from V and 5 bases from J, the gap between germline ends came to 7 bases. CDR3 length: 12 amino acids. CDR1 is SGHRS, CDR2 YFSETQ, per germline. As DNA, the CDR3 is TGCGCCAGCAGCAGGGGCCACAATGAGCAGTTCTTC. Translating gives CASSRGHNEQFF. Looking up the rest from reference TRBV5-1 and TRBJ2-1 gives the full variable domain: KAGVTQTPRYLIKTRGQQVTLSCSPISGHRSVSWYQQTPGQGLQFLFEYFSETQRNKGNFPGRFSGRQFSNSRSEMNVSTLELGDSALYLCASSRGHNEQFFGPGTRLTVL.

The rearrangement joins TRBV7-2 to TRBJ2-7; D is uncertain. This CDR3 region has 12 residues. Germline CDR1 is SGHTA and CDR2 is FQGNSA. V was shortened by 3 bases and J by 2 bases, with 5 bases between the two germline ends. The CDR3 DNA sequence: TGTGCCAGCAGCTTTCCTCCCTACGAGCAGTACTTC. Amino acid sequence: CASSFPPYEQYF. The full variable domain, in which reference TRBV7-2 and TRBJ2-7 provide the parts outside the CDR3, is GAGVSQSPSNKVTEKGKDVELRCDPISGHTALYWYRQSLGQGLEFLIYFQGNSAPDKSGLPSDRFSAERTGGSVSTLTIQRTQQEDSAVYLCASSFPPYEQYFGPGTRLTVT.

V and J are TRBV10-3 and TRBJ2-2, with unresolved D. The CDR3 loop spans 18 amino acids. Germline CDR1 ENHRY, CDR2 SYGVKD. The ends were cut back, 2 bases at V and 7 bases at J, with 23 bases in the middle. CDR3 residues: CAISEEVGGRLSGGELFF. DNA of the CDR3: TGTGCCATCAGTGAGGAGGTCGGTGGTCGCCTTTCGGGCGGGGAGCTGTTTTTT.

The rearrangement uses TRBV29-1 and TRBJ1-1, with 7 positions matching TRBD1. The V gene's germline CDR1 is SQVTM and CDR2 ANQGSEA. V trimming: 7 bases; J trimming: 5 bases; junction bases outside the gene matches: 10. This CDR3 has 13 residues. The CDR3 DNA sequence: TGCAGCGGTACACAGGGGTTTGGGACTGAAGCTTTCTTT. Residues: CSGTQGFGTEAFF.

The chain couples TRBV6-5 to TRBJ2-5; D possibly corresponds to TRBD1 (6 bases). Germline V CDR1 and CDR2: MNHEY, SVGAGI. The CDR3 has 16 residues. Trimming removed 0 bases from V and 3 bases from J, with 14 bases in between. The CDR3 DNA reads TGTGCCAGCAGTTACTCGATCATGACAGGAGAAGAGACCCAGTACTTC. As protein: CASSYSIMTGEETQYF.

The chain links TRBV7-2 to TRBJ2-4; 11 bases fit TRBD2. CDR3 length equals 17 residues. Trimming removed 5 bases from V and 0 bases from J; junction bases left unmatched: 6. CDR1 SGHTA and CDR2 FQGNSA come from the germline V gene. CDR3 residues: CASSPGLAGLAKNIQYF. The DNA of the CDR3 is TGTGCCAGCAGCCCCGGACTAGCGGGCTTAGCCAAAAACATTCAGTACTTC.

The chain employs TRBV21-1 and TRBJ2-3; the tabulated D call, TRBD2, remains unverified against the DNA. TRBV21-1 is a pseudogene. There are 19 residues in the CDR3. This CDR3 reads CASSNRVLLAADGADTQYF. The CDR3 DNA reads as TGTGCCAGCAGCAATAGGGTCCTGCTAGCGGCGGATGGTGCAGATACGCAGTATTTT.

About this clone itself: One end of the junction varies from germline; a read error may be responsible. The V call is TRBV18, the J call TRBJ1-1; 9 nucleotides agree with TRBD1. The CDR3 is 15 amino acids. Germline CDR1 and CDR2: KGHSH and LQKENI. The CDR3 loop reads CASSPSTGGNAEAFF. The CDR3 DNA is TGTGCCAGCTCACCTTCGACAGGGGGGAACGCTGAAGCTTTCTTT.

The CDR3 coding sequence is TGTGCCAGTAGTACCCCCCGGGGTTTACTGCTCATGAACACTGAAGCTTTCTTT. Translated: CASSTPRGLLLMNTEAFF. The chain has TRBV19 and TRBJ1-1, with D hard to call. The CDR3 consists of 18 residues. CDR1 is LNHDA, CDR2 SQIVND, per germline (reference sequence). V lost 4 bases and J 0 bases, leaving 21 bases between the germline ends.

The sample holds one count of this clone. The rearrangement uses TRBV19 and TRBJ2-2, with no clear D. The germline V gene encodes CDR1 LNHDA and CDR2 SQIVND (reference sequence). This CDR3 has 16 residues. The V end lost 3 bases, the J end lost 0 bases, and 11 bases lay between the germline ends. The CDR3 DNA follows: TGTGCCAGTAGTATCGCCCCCTACTCGAACACCGGGGAGCTGTTTTTT. It translates to CASSIAPYSNTGELFF.

The chain is built from TRBV6-5 and TRBJ1-1; D unresolved. The CDR3 covers 13 residues. Trimming removed 6 bases from V and 2 bases from J, with 10 bases in between. Germline V gives CDR1 MNHEY, CDR2 SVGAGI. The CDR3 DNA reads as TGTGCCAGCAGGAGACTGTTAAACACTGAAGCTTTCTTT. It is translated as CASRRLLNTEAFF.

The chain couples TRBV7-2 to TRBJ2-3; weak D call: TRBD2 (6 bases). This CDR3 is 15 amino acids long. V was shortened by 4 bases and J by 2 bases, with 13 bases between the two germline ends. Germline V gene sequence: CDR1 SGHTA, CDR2 FQGNSA. CDR3 coding DNA: TGTGCCAGCAGCTCCGCGGGACGGTACACAGATACGCAGTATTTT. This sequence encodes CASSSAGRYTDTQYF.

This clone has only one observation. V gene TRBV4-3 combines with J gene TRBJ2-6, with D uncertain. Between the trimmed V and J ends, which lost 4 bases and 0 bases, there was a span of 7 bases. CDR3 length: 15 residues. Germline V lookup: CDR1 LGHNA, CDR2 YSLEER. The CDR3 region has the DNA TGCGCCAGCAGCCCACAAAGCTCTGGGGCCAACGTCCTGACTTTC. This translates into CASSPQSSGANVLTF.

This rearrangement joins TRBV28 to TRBJ2-7; D is perhaps TRBD2 (6 bases). Deletions cut 7 bases from V and 2 bases from J, with 18 bases between. In germline, CDR1 is MDHEN, CDR2 SYDVKM. CDR3 length: 15 residues. CDR3 DNA: TGTGCCAGCATCCGGCGGGGATATGGGCCCTACGAGCAGTACTTC. Residues: CASIRRGYGPYEQYF.

V and J are TRBV30 and TRBJ1-3, with 8 bases fitting TRBD1. Germline values: CDR1 GTSNPN, CDR2 SVGIG (reference sequence). The ends lost 3 bases at V and 4 bases at J; junction bases unmatched: 2. The length of the CDR3 is 13 residues. DNA for the CDR3: TGTGCCTGGAGGCGGACAGGGGGAAACACCATATATTTT. Protein: CAWRRTGGNTIYF.

This chain links TRBV2 with TRBJ2-5; 10 bases are a match to TRBD1. This CDR3 contains 13 residues. V lost 8 bases to trimming and J lost 4 bases; unmatched junction nucleotides: 4. CDR1 and CDR2 from the germline V gene are SNHLY and FYNNEI. CDR3 nucleotides: TGTGCCAGCCAGCGGGACAGGGGAGAGACCCAGTACTTC. It specifies CASQRDRGETQYF.

The V gene is TRBV11-3, the J gene TRBJ2-1, with D maybe TRBD2 (6 bases). V dropped 5 bases and J dropped 0 bases, with 14 bases sitting between them. This CDR3 is built from 16 residues. Germline-derived CDR1 and CDR2 are SGHNT and YENEEA. CDR3 DNA sequence: TGTGCCAGCAGCATAATGGGCGGGGTCTCCTACAATGAGCAGTTCTTC. Translation: CASSIMGGVSYNEQFF.

This chain joins TRBV21-1 and TRBJ2-3; the tabulated D call, TRBD2, remains unverified against the DNA. TRBV21-1 is labeled a pseudogene. The CDR3 is 18 residues long. This CDR3 reads CASSTYPSVGGRRGSQYF. The CDR3 DNA reads TGTGCCAGCAGCACCTACCCTAGCGTGGGAGGGAGGAGAGGTTCGCAGTATTTT.

This chain joins TRBV11-1 and TRBJ2-7; 7 bases are shared with TRBD1. The V and J ends lost 6 bases and 5 bases, in that order; junction bases with no gene match: 7. The CDR3 has 13 amino acids. CDR1 and CDR2 from the germline V gene are SGHAT and FQDESV (reference sequence). The CDR3 spells CASRKTGIDEQYF. The CDR3 DNA is TGTGCCAGCAGAAAGACAGGGATCGACGAGCAGTACTTC. The full variable domain, its missing parts supplied by reference TRBV11-1 and TRBJ2-7, is EAEVAQSPRYKITEKSQAVAFWCDPISGHATLYWYRQILGQGPELLVQFQDESVVDDSQLPKDRFSAERLKGVDSTLKIQPAELGDSAMYLCASRKTGIDEQYFGPGTRLTVT.

The chain uses TRBV6-1 and TRBJ1-2; TRBD1 matches at 12 bases. This CDR3 is built from 18 residues. The junction had 8 bases not matched to a gene; V was cut back by 3 bases and J by 0 bases. Per the germline V gene, CDR1 is MNHNS and CDR2 is SASEGT. The CDR3 is CASSDVPGQGAANYGYTF. The CDR3 DNA is TGTGCCAGCAGTGACGTACCGGGACAGGGGGCGGCTAACTATGGCTACACCTTC.

This chain joins TRBV4-1 and TRBJ1-2; a weak D match, TRBD1 (5 bases). The CDR3 spans 16 residues. Germline-derived CDR1 and CDR2 are MGHRA and YSYEKL. The V gene lost 1 base and the J gene lost 4 bases, with 16 bases spanning the gap. CDR3 amino acids: CASSQVLGGRIYGYTF. For the CDR3, the DNA is TGCGCCAGCAGCCAAGTATTGGGGGGAAGAATCTATGGCTACACCTTC.

The J gene is TRBJ2-7, the V gene TRBV2; 7 bases are shared with TRBD2. The CDR3 is made up of 13 amino acids. Germline trimming cut 0 bases from V and 6 bases from J; bases unmatched to any gene: 2. Germline V gives CDR1 SNHLY, CDR2 FYNNEI. The CDR3, as DNA: TGTGCCAGCAGTGAAGCGCGGGGGACCGAGCAGTACTTC. Protein: CASSEARGTEQYF.

The rearrangement joins TRBV28 to TRBJ2-1, with 8 bases identical to TRBD2. The CDR3 is 16 amino acids. V lost 4 bases to trimming and J lost 2 bases; unmatched junction nucleotides: 7. The germline gives CDR1 MDHEN, CDR2 SYDVKM. For the CDR3, the DNA is TGTGCCAGCAGTTCACCAGCGGGAGTGACCTACAATGAGCAGTTCTTC. This codes for CASSSPAGVTYNEQFF.

The chain couples TRBV7-9 to TRBJ2-7, with a possible D match to TRBD2 (5 bases). The CDR3 runs 12 residues. Between the trimmed V and J ends, which lost 1 base and 4 bases, there was a span of 5 bases. In germline, CDR1 is SEHNR, CDR2 FQNEAQ (reference sequence). The CDR3 sequence is CASSLERYEQYF. In DNA, the CDR3 is TGTGCCAGCAGCTTAGAGCGGTACGAGCAGTACTTC.

The chain is built from TRBV30 and TRBJ2-2, with D tentatively TRBD1 (6 bases). With 2 bases removed from V and 0 bases from J, the gap between germline ends came to 13 bases. The germline gives CDR1 GTSNPN, CDR2 SVGIG (reference sequence). The CDR3 has 16 amino acids. CDR3 DNA sequence: TGTGCCTGGAGTCTCTCCGGGACACCGAACACCGGGGAGCTGTTTTTT. It codes for CAWSLSGTPNTGELFF.

The gene calls are TRBV11-2 and TRBJ2-2; 9 nucleotides line up with TRBD2. The CDR3 is 17 residues long. Germline V gene lookup returns CDR1 SGHAT and CDR2 FQNNGV. The J segment lost 4 bases and the V segment lost 1 base, leaving 7 bases of the junction unmatched. The CDR3 is CASSLGVLAGTTGELFF. As DNA, the CDR3 is TGTGCCAGCAGCTTAGGGGTTCTAGCGGGAACCACCGGGGAGCTGTTTTTT.

The chain is built from TRBV4-1 and TRBJ2-5, with D uncertain. CDR3 length: 15 amino acids. Germline-derived CDR1 and CDR2 are MGHRA and YSYEKL. V shed 4 bases and J shed 5 bases, with 17 bases lying between them. The CDR3 reads CASSPFGQEEETQYF. DNA of the CDR3: TGCGCCAGCAGCCCGTTCGGCCAGGAAGAGGAGACCCAGTACTTC.